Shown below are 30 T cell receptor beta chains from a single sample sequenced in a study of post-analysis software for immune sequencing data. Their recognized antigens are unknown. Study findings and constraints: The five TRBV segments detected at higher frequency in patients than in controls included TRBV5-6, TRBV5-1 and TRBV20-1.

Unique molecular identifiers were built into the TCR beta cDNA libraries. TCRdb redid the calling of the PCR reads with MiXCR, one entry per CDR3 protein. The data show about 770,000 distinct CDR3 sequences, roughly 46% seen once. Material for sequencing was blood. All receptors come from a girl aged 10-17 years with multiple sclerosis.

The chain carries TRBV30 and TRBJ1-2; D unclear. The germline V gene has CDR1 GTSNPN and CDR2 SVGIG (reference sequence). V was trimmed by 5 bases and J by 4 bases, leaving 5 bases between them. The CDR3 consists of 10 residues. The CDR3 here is CAWRGYGYTF. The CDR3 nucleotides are TGTGCCTGGCGTGGCTATGGCTACACCTTC.

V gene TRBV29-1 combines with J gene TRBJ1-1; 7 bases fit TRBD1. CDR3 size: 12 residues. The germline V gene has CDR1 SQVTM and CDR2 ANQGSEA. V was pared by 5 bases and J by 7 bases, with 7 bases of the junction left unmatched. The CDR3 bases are TGCAGCGTTAAGGCAGGGGGAATTGAAGCTTTCTTT. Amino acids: CSVKAGGIEAFF.

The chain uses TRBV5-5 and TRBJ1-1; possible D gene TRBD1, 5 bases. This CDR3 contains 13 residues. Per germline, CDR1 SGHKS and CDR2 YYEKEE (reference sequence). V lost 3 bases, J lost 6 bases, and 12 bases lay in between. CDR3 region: CASSSLGLAEAFF. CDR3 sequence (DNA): TGTGCCAGCAGCTCGCTGGGGCTGGCTGAAGCTTTCTTT.

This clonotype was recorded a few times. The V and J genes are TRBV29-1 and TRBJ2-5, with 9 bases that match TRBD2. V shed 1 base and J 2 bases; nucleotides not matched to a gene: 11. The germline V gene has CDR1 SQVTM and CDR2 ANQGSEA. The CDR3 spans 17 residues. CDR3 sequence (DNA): TGCAGCGTTGAAGGAGGGATGACTAGCGGACAACAAGAGACCCAGTACTTC. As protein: CSVEGGMTSGQQETQYF.

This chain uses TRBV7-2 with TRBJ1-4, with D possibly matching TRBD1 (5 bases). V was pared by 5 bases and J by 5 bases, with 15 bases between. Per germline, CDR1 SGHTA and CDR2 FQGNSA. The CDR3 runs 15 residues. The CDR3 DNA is TGTGCCAGCAGCCCTGATCGGGGGAGGAATGAAAAACTGTTTTTT. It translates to CASSPDRGRNEKLFF. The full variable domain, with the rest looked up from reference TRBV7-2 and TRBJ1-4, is GAGVSQSPSNKVTEKGKDVELRCDPISGHTALYWYRQSLGQGLEFLIYFQGNSAPDKSGLPSDRFSAERTGGSVSTLTIQRTQQEDSAVYLCASSPDRGRNEKLFFGSGTQLSVL.

For the CDR3, the DNA is TGTGCCAGCTCAAAGACTAGCGGGAGGGCCTCTAGCACAGATACGCAGTATTTT. This gives the protein CASSKTSGRASSTDTQYF. V gene TRBV12-3 or TRBV12-4 combines with J gene TRBJ2-3; TRBD2 matches 14 bases. CDR3 length: 18 residues. With V trimmed by 8 bases and J by 0 bases, 10 bases remained unmatched.

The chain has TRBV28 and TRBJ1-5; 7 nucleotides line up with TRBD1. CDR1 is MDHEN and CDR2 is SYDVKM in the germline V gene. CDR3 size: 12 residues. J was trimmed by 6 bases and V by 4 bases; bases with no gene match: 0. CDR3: CASSSGGQPQHF. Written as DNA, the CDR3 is TGTGCCAGCAGTTCAGGGGGTCAGCCCCAGCATTTT.

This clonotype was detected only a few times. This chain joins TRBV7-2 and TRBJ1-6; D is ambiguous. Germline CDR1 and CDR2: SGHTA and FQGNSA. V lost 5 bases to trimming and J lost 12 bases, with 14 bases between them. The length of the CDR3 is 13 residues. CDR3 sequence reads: CASSPPQLEPLHF. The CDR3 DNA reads TGTGCCAGCAGCCCCCCCCAGTTAGAACCCCTCCACTTT.

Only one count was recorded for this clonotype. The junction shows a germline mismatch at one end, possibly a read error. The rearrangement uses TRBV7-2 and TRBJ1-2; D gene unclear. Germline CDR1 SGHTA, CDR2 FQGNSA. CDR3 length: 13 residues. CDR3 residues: CASSLDTTYGDTF. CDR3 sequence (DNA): TGTGCCAGCAGCTTAGACACCACCTATGGCGACACCTTC.

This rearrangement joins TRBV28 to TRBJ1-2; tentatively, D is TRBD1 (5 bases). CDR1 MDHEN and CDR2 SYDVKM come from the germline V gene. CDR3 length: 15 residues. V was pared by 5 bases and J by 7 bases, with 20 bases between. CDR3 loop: CASSPDDSPGFGYTF. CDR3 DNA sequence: TGTGCCAGCAGTCCCGACGACAGCCCTGGCTTTGGCTACACCTTC.

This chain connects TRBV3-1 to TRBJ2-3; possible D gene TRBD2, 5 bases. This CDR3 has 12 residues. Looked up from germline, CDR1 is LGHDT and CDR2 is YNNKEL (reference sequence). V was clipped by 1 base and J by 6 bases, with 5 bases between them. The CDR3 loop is CASSQGRDTQYF. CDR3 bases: TGTGCCAGCAGCCAAGGGAGGGATACGCAGTATTTT.

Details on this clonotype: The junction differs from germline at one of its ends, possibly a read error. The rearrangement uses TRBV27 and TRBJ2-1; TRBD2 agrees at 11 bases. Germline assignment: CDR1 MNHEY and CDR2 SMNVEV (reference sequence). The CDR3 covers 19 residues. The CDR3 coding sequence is TGTGCCGGCAGTTTTACCGGGACTAGCGGTCCCCTGGAGGGCAATGAGCAGTTCTTC. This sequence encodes CAGSFTGTSGPLEGNEQFF.

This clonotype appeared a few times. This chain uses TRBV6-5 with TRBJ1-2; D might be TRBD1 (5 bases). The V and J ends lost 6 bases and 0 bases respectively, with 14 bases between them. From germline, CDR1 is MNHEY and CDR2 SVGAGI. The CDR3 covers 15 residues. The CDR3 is CASSRLDSANYGYTF. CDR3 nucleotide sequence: TGTGCCAGCAGCCGACTCGACAGTGCTAACTATGGCTACACCTTC.

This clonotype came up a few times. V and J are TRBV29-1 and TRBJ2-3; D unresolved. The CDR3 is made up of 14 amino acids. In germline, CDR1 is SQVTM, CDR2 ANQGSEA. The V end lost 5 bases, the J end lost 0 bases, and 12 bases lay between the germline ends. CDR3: CSVLRDWSTDTQYF. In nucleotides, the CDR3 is TGCAGCGTTCTTAGGGATTGGAGCACAGATACGCAGTATTTT.

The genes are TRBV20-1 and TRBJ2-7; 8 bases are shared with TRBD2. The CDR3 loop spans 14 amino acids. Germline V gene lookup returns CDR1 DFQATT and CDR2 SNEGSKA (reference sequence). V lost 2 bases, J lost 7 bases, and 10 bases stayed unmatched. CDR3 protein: CSARKAGELGEQYF. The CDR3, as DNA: TGCAGTGCTAGAAAAGCGGGAGAGCTTGGTGAGCAGTACTTC.

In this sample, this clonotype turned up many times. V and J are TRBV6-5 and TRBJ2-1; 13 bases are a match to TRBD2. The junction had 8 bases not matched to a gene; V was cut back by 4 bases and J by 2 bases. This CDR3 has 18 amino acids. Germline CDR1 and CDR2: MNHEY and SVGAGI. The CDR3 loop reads CASSSRTSGRGAYNEQFF. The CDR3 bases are TGTGCCAGCAGTTCCAGGACTAGCGGGAGAGGGGCCTACAATGAGCAGTTCTTC.

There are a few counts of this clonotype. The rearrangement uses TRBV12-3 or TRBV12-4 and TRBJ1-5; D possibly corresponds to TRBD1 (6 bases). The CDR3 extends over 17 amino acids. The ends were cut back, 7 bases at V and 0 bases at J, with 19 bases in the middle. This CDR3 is CASNRGGRGLSNQPQHF. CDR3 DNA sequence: TGTGCCAGCAATCGCGGGGGCAGGGGACTTAGCAATCAGCCCCAGCATTTT.

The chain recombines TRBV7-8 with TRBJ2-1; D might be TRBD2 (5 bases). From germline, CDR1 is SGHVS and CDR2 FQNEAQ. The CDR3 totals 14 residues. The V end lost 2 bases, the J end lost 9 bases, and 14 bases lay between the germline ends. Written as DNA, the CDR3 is TGTGCCAGCAGCTTACGGACTCTTTCGGGTGAGCAGTTCTTC. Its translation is CASSLRTLSGEQFF.

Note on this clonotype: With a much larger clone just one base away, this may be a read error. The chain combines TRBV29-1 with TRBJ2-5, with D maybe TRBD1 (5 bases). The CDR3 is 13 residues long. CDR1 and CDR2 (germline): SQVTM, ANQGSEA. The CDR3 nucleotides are TGCGGCGTCCATGGCAGGGACCAAGAGACCCAGTACTTC. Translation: CGVHGRDQETQYF.

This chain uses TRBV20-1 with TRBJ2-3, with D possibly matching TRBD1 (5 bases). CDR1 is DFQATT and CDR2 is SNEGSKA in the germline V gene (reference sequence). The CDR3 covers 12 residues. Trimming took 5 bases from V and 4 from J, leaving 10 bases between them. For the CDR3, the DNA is TGCAGTGCTGCTACAGGTTCAGATACGCAGTATTTT. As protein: CSAATGSDTQYF.

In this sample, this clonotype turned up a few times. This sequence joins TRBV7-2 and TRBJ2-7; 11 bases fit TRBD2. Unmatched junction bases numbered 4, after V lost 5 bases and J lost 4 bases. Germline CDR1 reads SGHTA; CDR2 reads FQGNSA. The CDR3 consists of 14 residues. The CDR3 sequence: CASSRTSGFYEQYF. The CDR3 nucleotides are TGTGCCAGCAGCAGGACTAGCGGGTTTTACGAGCAGTACTTC.

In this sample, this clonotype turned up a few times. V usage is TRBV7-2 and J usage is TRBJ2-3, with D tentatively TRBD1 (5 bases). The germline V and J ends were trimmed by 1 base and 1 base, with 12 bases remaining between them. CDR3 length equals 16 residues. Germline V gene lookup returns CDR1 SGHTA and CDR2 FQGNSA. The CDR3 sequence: CASSLETVWGTDTQYF. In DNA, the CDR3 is TGTGCCAGCAGCTTAGAGACAGTCTGGGGCACAGATACGCAGTATTTT.

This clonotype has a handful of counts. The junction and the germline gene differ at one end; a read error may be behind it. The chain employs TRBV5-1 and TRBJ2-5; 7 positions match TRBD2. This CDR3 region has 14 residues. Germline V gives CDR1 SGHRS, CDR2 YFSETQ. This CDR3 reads CASNEGTIQETQDF. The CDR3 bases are TGCGCCAGCAATGAGGGGACTATCCAAGAGACCCAGGACTTC.

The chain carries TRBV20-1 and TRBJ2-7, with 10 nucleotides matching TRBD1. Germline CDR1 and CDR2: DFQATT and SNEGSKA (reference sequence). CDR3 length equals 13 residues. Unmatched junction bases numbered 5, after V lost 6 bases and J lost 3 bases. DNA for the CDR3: TGCAGTGCGAGGGACAGGGGAGACTACGAGCAGTACTTC. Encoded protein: CSARDRGDYEQYF.

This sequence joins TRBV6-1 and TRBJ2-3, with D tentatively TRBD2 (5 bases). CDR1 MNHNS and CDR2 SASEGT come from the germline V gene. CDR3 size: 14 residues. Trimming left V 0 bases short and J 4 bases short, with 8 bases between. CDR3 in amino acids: CASSEAGSADTQYF. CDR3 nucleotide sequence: TGTGCCAGCAGTGAAGCGGGGAGCGCAGATACGCAGTATTTT.

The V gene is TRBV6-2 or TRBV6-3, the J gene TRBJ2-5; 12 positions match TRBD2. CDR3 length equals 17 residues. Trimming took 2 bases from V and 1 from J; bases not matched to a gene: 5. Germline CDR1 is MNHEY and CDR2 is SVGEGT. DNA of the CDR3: TGTGCCAGCAGTTACCGCGGACTAGCGGGAACCCAAGAGACCCAGTACTTC. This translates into CASSYRGLAGTQETQYF.

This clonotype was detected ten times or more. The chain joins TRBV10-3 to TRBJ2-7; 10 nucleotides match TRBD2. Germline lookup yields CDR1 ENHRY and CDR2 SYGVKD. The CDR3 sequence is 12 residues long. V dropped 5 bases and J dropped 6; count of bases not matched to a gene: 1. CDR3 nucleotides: TGTGCCATCAGTAGGACTAGCGGCGAGCAGTACTTC. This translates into CAISRTSGEQYF.

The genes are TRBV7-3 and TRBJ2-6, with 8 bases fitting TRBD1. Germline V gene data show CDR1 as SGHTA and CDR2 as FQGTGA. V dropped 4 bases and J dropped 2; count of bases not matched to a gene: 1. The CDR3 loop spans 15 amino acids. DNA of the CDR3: TGTGCCAGCAGCTCAGGGGGCCCTGGGGCCAACGTCCTGACTTTC. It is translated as CASSSGGPGANVLTF. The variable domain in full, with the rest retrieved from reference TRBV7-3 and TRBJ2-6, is GAGVSQTPSNKVTEKGKYVELRCDPISGHTALYWYRQSLGQGPEFLIYFQGTGAADDSGLPNDRFFAVRPEGSVSTLKIQRTERGDSAVYLCASSSGGPGANVLTFGAGSRLTVL.

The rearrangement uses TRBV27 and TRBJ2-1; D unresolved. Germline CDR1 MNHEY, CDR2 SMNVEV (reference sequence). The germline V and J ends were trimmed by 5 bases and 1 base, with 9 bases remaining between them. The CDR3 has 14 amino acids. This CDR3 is CASSPAFSYNEQFF. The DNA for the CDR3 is TGTGCCAGCAGTCCCGCGTTTTCCTACAATGAGCAGTTCTTC.

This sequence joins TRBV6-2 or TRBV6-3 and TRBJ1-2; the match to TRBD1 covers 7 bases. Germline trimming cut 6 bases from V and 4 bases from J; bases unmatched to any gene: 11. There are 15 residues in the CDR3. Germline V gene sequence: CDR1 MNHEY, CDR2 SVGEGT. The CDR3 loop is CASRTPGTALYGYTF. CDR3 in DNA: TGTGCCAGCAGGACGCCCGGGACAGCGCTCTATGGCTACACCTTC.